This T cell receptor (beta chain) came from a study of human T cells and chemical hapten exposure. Study-wide results and limits: Patch test score showed a positive correlation with PT1 expanded TCR counts.

Time point in this sample: patch test 2, 6 weeks after DPC sensitization. As for treatment: therapeutic diphenylcyclopropenone sensitization with weekly scalp DPC. Ahead of each patch test application, blood was drawn. Unfractionated whole blood was the source from which total RNA was extracted. Unique molecular identifiers were affixed to discrete cDNA molecules within the library. MiXCR, run by TCRdb on the RACE reads, gives a single entry per CDR3 protein. The sample holds some 100,000 distinct CDR3 sequences, 9% to 9.5% seen once. As for this clonotype: The antigen remains undetermined.

Trimming took 6 bases from V and 8 from J, leaving 16 bases between them. Germline V gene lookup returns CDR1 MNHNY and CDR2 SVGAGI (reference sequence). This CDR3 comprises 14 residues. The chain recombines TRBV6-6 with TRBJ1-4; D unclear. This clonotype originated in a woman aged 40 to 50 with alopecia areata. Some clones in this sample may be carry-over from other donors' samples. Here the sequenced sample was whole blood, taken in connection with sensitization to the hapten diphenylcyclopropenone (DPC). The chain's CDR3 is CASSPRLLREKLFF. The CDR3 coding sequence is TGTGCCAGCAGCCCTCGACTTTTGAGGGAAAAACTGTTTTTT.